This T cell receptor beta chain was sequenced for a study of tumor and adjacent non-tumor tissue in lung cancer. Study summary: Stage I to III disease affected 10 men and roughly five women aged about 31 to 80. General study results and limits: Patients with more diverse tumor TCRs had worse survival. Significantly higher TCR diversity was found in tumor than normal lung. Tumor repertoires had a smaller top 100 clone share than normal lung.

Three rounds of nested PCR, following a modified ARM-PCR protocol, produced the TCRbeta library. Using its own MiXCR run on the multiplex PCR reads, TCRdb lists one record per CDR3 protein. This sample has fewer than 120,000 distinct CDR3 sequences; approximately 87% occur once, and the top ten carry about 23%. Germline V gene sequence: CDR1 WNHNN, CDR2 SYGVQD (reference sequence). The CDR3 sequence is 14 residues long. RNA was extracted from bulk tissue without any cell sorting. This clonotype was seen a few times. Its antigen is not identified. The junction and the germline gene differ at one end; a read error may be behind it.

The chain recombines TRBV10-1 with TRBJ2-1; D not resolved. Sequencing was performed on lung tumor tissue. The sequence derives from a man aged 70-80 years with non-small cell lung cancer. As DNA, the CDR3 is TGTGTCAGCAGTCCCGGACGTTCGTACAATGAGCAGTTCTTC. Residues: CVSSPGRSYNEQFF.